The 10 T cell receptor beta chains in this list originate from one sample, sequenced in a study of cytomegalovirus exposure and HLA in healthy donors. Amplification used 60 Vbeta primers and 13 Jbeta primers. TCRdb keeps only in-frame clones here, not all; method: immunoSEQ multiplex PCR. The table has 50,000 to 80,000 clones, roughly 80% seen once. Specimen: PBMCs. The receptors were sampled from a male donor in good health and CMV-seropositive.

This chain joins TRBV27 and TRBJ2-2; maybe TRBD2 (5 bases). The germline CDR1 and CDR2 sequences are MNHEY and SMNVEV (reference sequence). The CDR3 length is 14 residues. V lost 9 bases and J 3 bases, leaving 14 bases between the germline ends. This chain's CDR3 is CASSRLGDTGELFF. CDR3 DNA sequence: TGTGCCAGTTCGCGTCTCGGGGACACCGGGGAGCTGTTTTTT.

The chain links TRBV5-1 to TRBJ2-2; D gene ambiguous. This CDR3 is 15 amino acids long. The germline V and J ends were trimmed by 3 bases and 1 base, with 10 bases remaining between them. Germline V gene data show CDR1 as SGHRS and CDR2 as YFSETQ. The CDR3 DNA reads TGCGCCAGCAGCTCGAGACTGAGGAACACCGGGGAGCTGTTTTTT. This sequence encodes CASSSRLRNTGELFF.

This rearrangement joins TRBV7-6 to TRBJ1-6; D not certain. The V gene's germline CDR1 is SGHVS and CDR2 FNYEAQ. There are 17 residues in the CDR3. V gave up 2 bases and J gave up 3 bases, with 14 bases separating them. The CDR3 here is CASSLKFRGYYNSPLHF. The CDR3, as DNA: TGTGCCAGCAGCTTAAAATTCCGGGGATACTATAATTCACCCCTCCACTTT.

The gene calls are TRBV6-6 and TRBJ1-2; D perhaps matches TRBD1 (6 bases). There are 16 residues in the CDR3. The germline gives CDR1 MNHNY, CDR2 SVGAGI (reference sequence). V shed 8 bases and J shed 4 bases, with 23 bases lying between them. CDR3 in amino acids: CASGRTNRGAFYGYTF. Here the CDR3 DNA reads TGTGCCAGCGGCAGAACTAACCGGGGGGCCTTCTATGGCTACACCTTC.

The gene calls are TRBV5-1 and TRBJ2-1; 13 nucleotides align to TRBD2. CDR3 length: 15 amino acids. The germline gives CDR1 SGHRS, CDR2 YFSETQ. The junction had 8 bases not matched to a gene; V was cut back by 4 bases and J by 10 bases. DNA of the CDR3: TGCGCCAGCAGCCAGGGACTAGCGGGGAAGGGAGAGCAGTTCTTC. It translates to CASSQGLAGKGEQFF.

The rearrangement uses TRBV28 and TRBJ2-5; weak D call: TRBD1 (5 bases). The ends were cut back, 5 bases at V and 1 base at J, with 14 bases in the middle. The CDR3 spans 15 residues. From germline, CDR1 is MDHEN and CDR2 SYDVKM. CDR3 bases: TGTGCCAGCAGTCCCCCGGACACACTCCAAGAGACCCAGTACTTC. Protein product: CASSPPDTLQETQYF.

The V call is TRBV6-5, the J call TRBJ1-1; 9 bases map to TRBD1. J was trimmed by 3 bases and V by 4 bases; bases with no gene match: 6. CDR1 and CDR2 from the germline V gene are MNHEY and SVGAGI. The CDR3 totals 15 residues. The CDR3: CASSFSQGADTEAFF. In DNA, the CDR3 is TGTGCCAGCAGTTTTTCACAGGGGGCGGACACTGAAGCTTTCTTT.

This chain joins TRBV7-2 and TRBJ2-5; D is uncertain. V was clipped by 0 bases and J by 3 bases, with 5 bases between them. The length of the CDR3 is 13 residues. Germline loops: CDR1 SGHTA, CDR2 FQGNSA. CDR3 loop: CASSLARKETQYF. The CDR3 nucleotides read TGTGCCAGCAGCTTAGCGCGGAAAGAGACCCAGTACTTC.

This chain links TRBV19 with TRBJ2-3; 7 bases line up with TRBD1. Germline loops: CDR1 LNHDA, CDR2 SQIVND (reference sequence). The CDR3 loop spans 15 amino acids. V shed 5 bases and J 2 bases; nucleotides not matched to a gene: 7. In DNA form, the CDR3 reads TGTGCCAGTAGTCCCGGGGACAGCACCACAGATACGCAGTATTTT. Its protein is CASSPGDSTTDTQYF.

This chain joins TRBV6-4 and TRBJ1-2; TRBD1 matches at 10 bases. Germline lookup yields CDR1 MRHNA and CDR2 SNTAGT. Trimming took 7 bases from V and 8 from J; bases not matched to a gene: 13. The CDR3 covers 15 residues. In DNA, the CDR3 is TGTGCCAGCATCAGACAGGGGGCAAGGTCAAGAGGCTACACCTTC. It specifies CASIRQGARSRGYTF.